The 25 T cell receptor beta chains below all came from one sample that was sequenced in a study of blood T cell repertoires in COVID-19. Libraries were prepared by immunoSEQ multiplex PCR; TCRdb keeps only in-frame clonotypes and omits some of them. The profile covers 140,000 to 150,000 clones, with just under 85% appearing a single time and roughly 3.5% taken by the ten largest. Sequencing input: PBMCs or T cells enriched from blood (not recorded which). The receptors were gathered from a woman aged 45 to 65 with acute COVID-19.

This chain uses TRBV7-9 with TRBJ1-1, with a possible D match to TRBD1 (6 bases). Germline CDR1 and CDR2: SEHNR and FQNEAQ (reference sequence). Trimming shortened V by 5 bases and J by 2 bases, and 12 bases separated the two germline ends. The CDR3 is 14 residues long. The CDR3 here is CASSPTQGNTEAFF. The CDR3 DNA reads TGTGCCAGCAGCCCGACACAGGGAAACACTGAAGCTTTCTTT.

This chain uses TRBV19 with TRBJ1-1; 10 bases are shared with TRBD1. The CDR3 consists of 15 residues. Germline assignment: CDR1 LNHDA and CDR2 SQIVND (reference sequence). The V segment lost 6 bases and the J segment 3 bases; nucleotides outside the gene matches: 7. CDR3 residues: CASRPRQGADTEAFF. The CDR3 bases are TGTGCCAGTAGACCTCGACAGGGGGCCGACACTGAAGCTTTCTTT.

The V and J genes are TRBV28 and TRBJ2-7; D call uncertain. The CDR3 has 11 amino acids. The V end was cut by 6 bases, the J end by 3 bases, with 6 bases between. Germline V gene lookup returns CDR1 MDHEN and CDR2 SYDVKM. CDR3 in DNA: TGTGCCAGCAGCATCTACTACGAGCAGTACTTC. Amino acid sequence: CASSIYYEQYF.

The rearrangement uses TRBV14 and TRBJ2-1; 7 bases agree with TRBD2. J gave up 2 bases and V 0 bases, and 7 bases lay outside the gene matches. This CDR3 comprises 17 residues. Looked up from germline, CDR1 is SGHDN and CDR2 is FVKESK. CDR3 loop: CASSQDVASGAYNEQFF. The CDR3 region has the DNA TGTGCCAGCAGCCAAGATGTTGCTAGCGGAGCCTACAATGAGCAGTTCTTC.

J is TRBJ1-1 and V is TRBV6-1; 9 bases map to TRBD1. V gave up 6 bases and J gave up 5 bases; unmatched junction bases: 10. Germline V gives CDR1 MNHNS, CDR2 SASEGT. The CDR3 is 15 residues long. Written as DNA, the CDR3 is TGTGCCAGCAGAGAAACACAGGGGGCGCCTACTGAAGCTTTCTTT. This codes for CASRETQGAPTEAFF.

The table lists this clone with a few counts. The J gene is TRBJ1-6, the V gene TRBV25-1, with 12 bases matching TRBD1. This CDR3 comprises 17 residues. In germline, CDR1 is MGHDK, CDR2 SYGVNS. V gave up 2 bases and J gave up 8 bases; unmatched junction bases: 7. The CDR3 nucleotides are TGTGCCAGCAGTGAACTGGGACAGGGGGCCGCGGATTCACCCCTCCACTTT. It translates to CASSELGQGAADSPLHF.

The V gene is TRBV21-1, the J gene TRBJ2-1; the table assigns TRBD2, which was not confirmed against the DNA. TRBV21-1 is a pseudogene segment. The CDR3 is 16 amino acids. CDR3 region: CASRQNKRSSYNEQFF. As DNA, the CDR3 is TGTGCCAGCAGGCAAAACAAGCGGAGCTCCTACAATGAGCAGTTCTTC.

The genes are TRBV11-2 and TRBJ1-6; no clear D. Germline V gives CDR1 SGHAT, CDR2 FQNNGV. The CDR3 consists of 14 residues. V lost 1 base, J lost 4 bases, and 5 bases lay in between. CDR3 sequence: CASSLARYNSPLHF. The DNA for the CDR3 is TGTGCCAGCAGCTTAGCGCGTTATAATTCACCCCTCCACTTT.

The rearrangement joins TRBV5-1 to TRBJ1-2, with a tentative D call TRBD1 (6 bases). The germline CDR1 and CDR2 sequences are SGHRS and YFSETQ. Trimming stripped 5 bases from V and 6 bases from J, with 14 bases between. CDR3 length: 13 amino acids. CDR3 loop: CASRVGTHDGYTF. CDR3 bases: TGCGCCAGCAGGGTCGGGACACATGATGGCTACACCTTC.

The chain has TRBV9 and TRBJ2-6; the match to TRBD1 covers 11 bases. Trimming cost V 2 bases and J 3 bases; bases outside gene matches: 7. The CDR3 consists of 18 residues. CDR1 is SGDLS and CDR2 is YYNGEE in the germline V gene. The CDR3 DNA follows: TGTGCCAGCAGCGTGAACCGGGACAGGGGGGATGGGGCCAACGTCCTGACTTTC. Translating gives CASSVNRDRGDGANVLTF.

The V gene is TRBV7-2, the J gene TRBJ2-7; 10 bases line up with TRBD1. The ends lost 0 bases at V and 2 bases at J; junction bases unmatched: 1. The CDR3 spans 15 residues. Germline V lookup: CDR1 SGHTA, CDR2 FQGNSA. CDR3 amino acids: CASSLAGTGAYEQYF. The CDR3 region has the DNA TGTGCCAGCAGCTTAGCCGGGACAGGGGCCTACGAGCAGTACTTC.

This clone was observed once. This sequence joins TRBV18 and TRBJ2-7; tentative D call: TRBD1 (5 bases). This CDR3 spans 16 amino acids. The germline V gene encodes CDR1 KGHSH and CDR2 LQKENI. V lost 3 bases, J lost 2 bases, and 17 bases lay in between. The CDR3 sequence is CASSPKGRAETYEQYF. The CDR3 nucleotides read TGTGCCAGCTCACCGAAGGGCAGGGCGGAGACCTACGAGCAGTACTTC.

This rearrangement joins TRBV5-1 to TRBJ2-3, with unresolved D. The V gene lost 2 bases and the J gene lost 0 bases, with 7 bases spanning the gap. This CDR3 comprises 14 residues. Germline V gene lookup returns CDR1 SGHRS and CDR2 YFSETQ. The CDR3 DNA follows: TGCGCCAGCAGCTTAACGACTAGCACAGATACGCAGTATTTT. Translating gives CASSLTTSTDTQYF. Combining the CDR3 with reference TRBV5-1 and TRBJ2-3 gives the whole variable domain KAGVTQTPRYLIKTRGQQVTLSCSPISGHRSVSWYQQTPGQGLQFLFEYFSETQRNKGNFPGRFSGRQFSNSRSEMNVSTLELGDSALYLCASSLTTSTDTQYFGPGTRLTVL.

This sequence joins TRBV28 and TRBJ1-5, with 11 bases matching TRBD1. In germline, CDR1 is MDHEN, CDR2 SYDVKM. Trimming removed 5 bases from V and 8 bases from J; junction bases left unmatched: 8. This CDR3 is 15 amino acids long. The CDR3, as DNA: TGTGCCAGCAGTATCTCCGGGACAGGGGGTAAGCCCCAGCATTTT. The encoded protein is CASSISGTGGKPQHF.

The chain carries TRBV4-2 and TRBJ2-6; tentatively, D is TRBD2 (6 bases). Germline CDR1 reads LGHNA; CDR2 reads YNFKEQ. V was pared by 2 bases and J by 3 bases, with 17 bases between. This CDR3 is built from 18 residues. The chain's CDR3 is CASSQTGTPVIGANVLTF. CDR3 bases: TGTGCCAGCAGCCAAACGGGGACTCCCGTGATTGGGGCCAACGTCCTGACTTTC.

The chain employs TRBV3-1 (or the pseudogene TRBV3-2) and TRBJ2-2; 9 bases are a match to TRBD1. This CDR3 contains 18 residues. Per the germline V gene, CDR1 is LGHDT and CDR2 is YNNKEL (reference sequence). V was clipped by 5 bases and J by 8 bases; unmatched bases: 18. For the CDR3, the DNA is TGTGCCAGCAGCGACATCGGACAGGGGCGCCTGGCTTGGGGGGAGCTGTTTTTT. It codes for CASSDIGQGRLAWGELFF.

This rearrangement joins TRBV27 to TRBJ1-2; D remains unclear. The CDR3 contains 14 residues. The V gene's germline CDR1 is MNHEY and CDR2 SMNVEV (reference sequence). V was trimmed by 0 bases and J by 0 bases, leaving 5 bases between them. CDR3 residues: CASSLSAANYGYTF. The DNA for the CDR3 is TGTGCCAGCAGTTTATCGGCAGCTAACTATGGCTACACCTTC.

V is TRBV27 and J is TRBJ2-7; tentatively, D is TRBD1 (5 bases). CDR1 MNHEY and CDR2 SMNVEV come from the germline V gene (reference sequence). Trimming pared 4 bases from V and 2 bases from J, leaving 15 bases between. The CDR3 is 15 residues long. The chain's CDR3 is CASSSRARLTYEQYF. In DNA form, the CDR3 reads TGTGCCAGCAGTTCCAGGGCCAGGTTAACCTACGAGCAGTACTTC.

The V and J genes are TRBV6-2 or TRBV6-3 and TRBJ2-2, with 9 positions matching TRBD2. This CDR3 has 17 residues. With 0 bases clipped from V and 7 bases from J, the junction kept 9 bases outside the gene matches. Looked up from germline, CDR1 is MNHEY and CDR2 is SVGEGT. CDR3 coding DNA: TGTGCCAGCAGTTACTCGAATCGCGGGAGGGCAGGCGGGGAGCTGTTTTTT. This encodes CASSYSNRGRAGGELFF.

The chain uses TRBV24-1 and TRBJ2-7; 9 nucleotides align to TRBD1. There are 15 residues in the CDR3. Unmatched junction bases numbered 7, after V lost 3 bases and J lost 5 bases. Germline V gene lookup returns CDR1 KGHDR and CDR2 SFDVKD. DNA for the CDR3: TGTGCCACCAGTGATAAAGGACAGGGGTATAACGAGCAGTACTTC. Its protein product is CATSDKGQGYNEQYF.

In nucleotides, the CDR3 is TGTGCCAGCGGGGGGGCAAAGTTCAATCAGCCCCAGCATTTT. This sequence encodes CASGGAKFNQPQHF. V is TRBV6-8 and J is TRBJ1-5; D is perhaps TRBD1 (6 bases). CDR1 and CDR2 (germline): MNHGY, SAAAGT. The CDR3 is made up of 14 amino acids. Trimming took off 8 bases at V and 3 bases at J, with 14 bases between the two ends.

The V call is TRBV5-1, the J call TRBJ1-1, with 9 bases identical to TRBD1. The germline V gene encodes CDR1 SGHRS and CDR2 YFSETQ. There are 16 residues in the CDR3. The ends lost 4 bases at V and 8 bases at J; junction bases unmatched: 15. CDR3 DNA sequence: TGCGCCAGCAGCCCCACCTCCGGGACAGGGCTTGGGGAAGCTTTCTTT. Protein: CASSPTSGTGLGEAFF.

The rearrangement joins TRBV30 to TRBJ1-1, with TRBD1 matching 7 bases. Germline values: CDR1 GTSNPN, CDR2 SVGIG (reference sequence). V was clipped by 8 bases and J by 1 base; unmatched bases: 7. The CDR3 runs to 13 residues. CDR3 in DNA: TGTGCCCGTACAGGGGTGGGGAACACTGAAGCTTTCTTT. Protein product: CARTGVGNTEAFF.

The V gene is TRBV19, the J gene TRBJ2-1, with a weak D call TRBD2 (6 bases). Germline CDR1 LNHDA, CDR2 SQIVND (reference sequence). V was clipped by 2 bases and J by 8 bases, with 16 bases between them. The CDR3 loop spans 15 amino acids. CDR3 residues: CASSITSGSFDEQFF. CDR3 sequence (DNA): TGTGCCAGTAGTATAACGTCCGGGAGTTTCGATGAGCAGTTCTTC.

The chain has TRBV11-2 and TRBJ2-7, with a weak D call TRBD2 (6 bases). Germline V gives CDR1 SGHAT, CDR2 FQNNGV. Trimming removed 2 bases from V and 3 bases from J, with 14 bases in between. The CDR3 spans 15 residues. The CDR3 DNA follows: TGTGCCAGCAGCTTAAGGATGGTGGAGGGCTACGAGCAGTACTTC. This encodes CASSLRMVEGYEQYF. Complete variable domain (other parts from reference TRBV11-2 and TRBJ2-7): EAGVAQSPRYKIIEKRQSVAFWCNPISGHATLYWYQQILGQGPKLLIQFQNNGVVDDSQLPKDRFSAERLKGVDSTLKIQPAKLEDSAVYLCASSLRMVEGYEQYFGPGTRLTVT.